Below, 25 T cell receptor beta chains from the same sample are listed, as sequenced in a study of T cell responses to AZD1222 COVID-19 vaccine. The protocol was immunoSEQ multiplex PCR, while the TCRdb copy is restricted to in-frame clones and leaves out a portion. There are over 110,000 clones in the sample; roughly 90% occur only once, and 2.5% to 3.5% lies in the top ten. The sequencing here drew on peripheral blood, taken on day 0 of AZD1222 vaccination. These receptors all come from an adult in good health.

The V and J genes are TRBV15 and TRBJ1-2, with a possible D match to TRBD1 (5 bases). The V and J ends lost 0 bases and 6 bases respectively, with 23 bases between them. The CDR3 runs to 18 residues. The germline V gene has CDR1 LNHNV and CDR2 YYDKDF (reference sequence). In DNA, the CDR3 is TGTGCCACCAGCAGAGATCTTAATGCAGGGAAGTTGGAAAATGGCTACACCTTC. It codes for CATSRDLNAGKLENGYTF. Drawing the rest from reference TRBV15 and TRBJ1-2, the complete variable domain is DAMVIQNPRYQVTQFGKPVTLSCSQTLNHNVMYWYQQKSSQAPKLLFHYYDKDFNNEADTPDNFQSRRPNTSFCFLDIRSPGLGDTAMYLCATSRDLNAGKLENGYTFGSGTRLTVV.

The rearrangement joins TRBV5-1 to TRBJ2-3; maybe TRBD1 (6 bases). This CDR3 is 13 amino acids long. Germline lookup yields CDR1 SGHRS and CDR2 YFSETQ. Trimming shortened V by 3 bases and J by 5 bases, and 10 bases separated the two germline ends. The CDR3 DNA is TGCGCCAGCAGCTCTACAGGGATAGATACGCAGTATTTT. It encodes CASSSTGIDTQYF.

The chain employs TRBV4-3 and TRBJ2-7, with a tentative D call TRBD2 (7 bases). Per the germline V gene, CDR1 is LGHNA and CDR2 is YSLEER. The length of the CDR3 is 17 residues. Trimming left V 2 bases short and J 0 bases short, with 17 bases between. The CDR3: CASSQRGSGGLSYEQYF. The DNA for the CDR3 is TGCGCCAGCAGCCAAAGGGGGTCGGGAGGCCTCTCCTACGAGCAGTACTTC.

CDR3 sequence reads: CASSPPTSGTDNEQFF. CDR3 in DNA: TGCGCCAGCAGCCCCCCGACTAGCGGGACGGACAATGAGCAGTTCTTC. V gene TRBV5-1 combines with J gene TRBJ2-1, with 11 bases matching TRBD2. Germline CDR1 SGHRS, CDR2 YFSETQ. The V gene end was trimmed by 4 bases and the J gene end by 5 bases; junction bases not matched to a gene: 8. The CDR3 sequence is 16 residues long.

Only a few counts were recorded for this clone. The rearrangement links TRBV28 to TRBJ2-7; no clear D. The CDR3 extends over 12 amino acids. Per the germline V gene, CDR1 is MDHEN and CDR2 is SYDVKM. The germline V and J ends were trimmed by 6 bases and 3 bases, with 9 bases remaining between them. CDR3 region: CASSPAFYEQYF. For the CDR3, the DNA is TGTGCCAGCAGCCCTGCATTCTACGAGCAGTACTTC.

V usage is TRBV19 and J usage is TRBJ2-3; no clear D. Germline V gene sequence: CDR1 LNHDA, CDR2 SQIVND (reference sequence). This CDR3 region has 13 residues. V lost 3 bases and J 2 bases, leaving 6 bases between the germline ends. The CDR3, as DNA: TGTGCCAGTAGTATGAGACCCACAGATACGCAGTATTTT. It encodes CASSMRPTDTQYF.

CDR3 DNA sequence: TGCAGTGCCATTAAAAATTACGAGCAGTACTTC. Translation gives CSAIKNYEQYF. The chain joins TRBV20-1 to TRBJ2-7; D is uncertain. Trimming left V 6 bases short and J 4 bases short, with 10 bases between. This CDR3 is built from 11 residues. Germline V lookup: CDR1 DFQATT, CDR2 SNEGSKA (reference sequence).

This clone was found once. The J gene is TRBJ1-2, the V gene TRBV7-3; D may be TRBD1 (6 bases). CDR3 length equals 13 residues. Germline CDR1 and CDR2: SGHTA and FQGTGA. Trimming shortened V by 5 bases and J by 7 bases, and 14 bases separated the two germline ends. CDR3 nucleotide sequence: TGTGCCAGCAGCGCCACCACAGGGTTTGGCTACACCTTC. As protein: CASSATTGFGYTF.

The chain carries TRBV9 and TRBJ1-1; unclear D gene. The length of the CDR3 is 14 residues. V lost 4 bases, J lost 2 bases, and 12 bases lay in between. Germline CDR1 reads SGDLS; CDR2 reads YYNGEE. The CDR3 coding sequence is TGTGCCAGCAGCTGGCGGCAGTTAAACACTGAAGCTTTCTTT. It encodes CASSWRQLNTEAFF.

This chain connects TRBV2 to TRBJ1-5; D ambiguous. The V gene's germline CDR1 is SNHLY and CDR2 FYNNEI. This CDR3 has 16 residues. Trimming took off 6 bases at V and 2 bases at J, with 17 bases between the two ends. Here the CDR3 reads CASRGQPLARNQPQHF. Here the CDR3 DNA reads TGTGCCAGCAGAGGGCAGCCCTTGGCCCGCAATCAGCCCCAGCATTTT.

In the case of this clone: Other nucleotide sequences in the sample specify the same CDR3. V is TRBV5-6 and J is TRBJ1-2; 11 positions agree with TRBD1. The junction had 3 bases not matched to a gene; V was cut back by 0 bases and J by 2 bases. The CDR3 is 16 amino acids. Germline V CDR1 and CDR2: SGHDT, YYEEEE. CDR3 nucleotides: TGTGCCAGCAGCTTGGGGACAGGGGGCCCCAACTATGGCTACACCTTC. The encoded protein is CASSLGTGGPNYGYTF.

V and J are TRBV2 and TRBJ2-2; 7 nucleotides match TRBD2. The CDR3 has 18 amino acids. Germline V lookup: CDR1 SNHLY, CDR2 FYNNEI. J lost 2 bases, V lost 5 bases, and 14 bases had no gene match. CDR3 in amino acids: CASSPHRIASGNTGELFF. The CDR3 nucleotides read TGTGCCAGCAGTCCCCACCGGATCGCTAGCGGCAACACCGGGGAGCTGTTTTTT. Combining the CDR3 with reference TRBV2 and TRBJ2-2 gives the whole variable domain EPEVTQTPSHQVTQMGQEVILRCVPISNHLYFYWYRQILGQKVEFLVSFYNNEISEKSEIFDDQFSVERPDGSNFTLKIRSTKLEDSAMYFCASSPHRIASGNTGELFFGEGSRLTVL.

This clone is a singleton in its sample. The V call is TRBV7-2, the J call TRBJ1-1; possibly TRBD1 for D (5 bases). CDR1 is SGHTA, CDR2 FQGNSA, per germline. This CDR3 has 14 residues. V lost 2 bases, J lost 0 bases, and 7 bases lay in between. Here the CDR3 DNA reads TGTGCCAGCAGCTTAAAGGGGATGAACACTGAAGCTTTCTTT. Translating it yields CASSLKGMNTEAFF.

This clone was counted once. The J gene is TRBJ1-2, the V gene TRBV6-5; D is unclear. The CDR3 has 13 residues. The germline V and J ends were trimmed by 2 bases and 5 bases, with 9 bases remaining between them. Germline V lookup: CDR1 MNHEY, CDR2 SVGAGI. CDR3 nucleotide sequence: TGTGCCAGCAGTTACGCACGCATTTATGGCTACACCTTC. Its protein is CASSYARIYGYTF.

This chain links TRBV4-3 with TRBJ1-2; D uncertain. This CDR3 has 18 residues. Per germline, CDR1 LGHNA and CDR2 YSLEER. The V end was cut by 0 bases, the J end by 4 bases, with 21 bases between. CDR3 loop: CASSQESEGWQTVYGYTF. DNA of the CDR3: TGCGCCAGCAGCCAAGAGTCGGAGGGCTGGCAGACCGTCTATGGCTACACCTTC.

V gene TRBV19 combines with J gene TRBJ2-3, with 7 bases fitting TRBD1. With 8 bases clipped from V and 0 bases from J, the junction kept 8 bases outside the gene matches. Germline assignment: CDR1 LNHDA and CDR2 SQIVND (reference sequence). The CDR3 totals 15 residues. CDR3 DNA sequence: TGTGCCAGTTTAGAAGGACAGGCTAGCACAGATACGCAGTATTTT. Protein: CASLEGQASTDTQYF. The full variable domain, with the rest looked up from reference TRBV19 and TRBJ2-3, is DGGITQSPKYLFRKEGQNVTLSCEQNLNHDAMYWYRQDPGQGLRLIYYSQIVNDFQKGDIAEGYSVSREKKESFPLTVTSAQKNPTAFYLCASLEGQASTDTQYFGPGTRLTVL.

The chain recombines TRBV10-2 with TRBJ1-3; no clear D gene. V was trimmed by 7 bases and J by 4 bases, leaving 17 bases between them. This CDR3 has 15 amino acids. Looked up from germline, CDR1 is WSHSY and CDR2 is SAAADI. The CDR3 bases are TGCGCCAGCATGGCGGGCCCAAGAGGAGGAAACACCATATATTTT. As protein: CASMAGPRGGNTIYF.

The DNA of the CDR3 is TGTGCCAGCTACCAGGGATGGATGAACACCGGGGAGCTGTTTTTT. It is translated as CASYQGWMNTGELFF. V usage is TRBV2 and J usage is TRBJ2-2, with D possibly matching TRBD1 (5 bases). The V end was cut by 8 bases, the J end by 1 base, with 14 bases between. This CDR3 is 15 amino acids long. Germline CDR1 SNHLY, CDR2 FYNNEI.

The CDR3 DNA sequence: TGTGCCAGCAGTTACGGCTCGAACACTGAAGCTTTCTTT. Amino acid sequence: CASSYGSNTEAFF. The chain combines TRBV12-3 or TRBV12-4 with TRBJ1-1, with D unresolved. CDR3 size: 13 residues. V lost 4 bases to trimming and J lost 1 base, with 7 bases between them.

V is TRBV3-1 (or the pseudogene TRBV3-2) and J is TRBJ2-7; no clear D. The germline V gene has CDR1 LGHDT and CDR2 YNNKEL (reference sequence). This CDR3 is built from 14 residues. V was trimmed by 1 base and J by 0 bases, leaving 7 bases between them. The CDR3 reads CASSQVAGSYEQYF. In nucleotides, the CDR3 is TGTGCCAGCAGCCAAGTGGCTGGCTCCTACGAGCAGTACTTC.

The J gene is TRBJ1-6, the V gene TRBV10-3; D might be TRBD1 (5 bases). Germline V gene sequence: CDR1 ENHRY, CDR2 SYGVKD. The CDR3 extends over 14 amino acids. Trimming stripped 4 bases from V and 4 bases from J, with 8 bases between. CDR3 region: CAISVDRYNSPLHF. The DNA of the CDR3 is TGTGCCATCAGTGTCGACAGATATAATTCACCCCTCCACTTT.

This clone is a singleton in its sample. This chain links TRBV16 with TRBJ2-7; D is perhaps TRBD2 (5 bases). CDR1 is KGHSY and CDR2 is FQNENV in the germline V gene. V dropped 0 bases and J dropped 2 bases, with 8 bases sitting between them. This CDR3 spans 14 amino acids. CDR3 sequence: CASSQSRAAYEQYF. The CDR3 region has the DNA TGTGCCAGCAGCCAATCGCGGGCAGCCTACGAGCAGTACTTC. Complete variable domain (other parts from reference TRBV16 and TRBJ2-7): GEEVAQTPKHLVRGEGQKAKLYCAPIKGHSYVFWYQQVLKNEFKFLISFQNENVFDETGMPKERFSAKCLPNSPCSLEIQATKLEDSAVYFCASSQSRAAYEQYFGPGTRLTVT.

J is TRBJ1-1 and V is TRBV6-4; D not certain. Germline V CDR1 and CDR2: MRHNA, SNTAGT. The length of the CDR3 is 13 residues. Trimming removed 10 bases at V and 4 bases at J, with 16 bases between. The CDR3 coding sequence is TGTGCCACCCGAAGGGTGGTAGGCACTGAAGCTTTCTTT. It translates to CATRRVVGTEAFF.

The chain couples TRBV5-1 to TRBJ1-1; 11 nucleotides agree with TRBD1. Looked up from germline, CDR1 is SGHRS and CDR2 is YFSETQ. After removal of 0 bases from V and 4 bases from J, the junction contained 8 bases not matched to a gene. CDR3 length equals 17 residues. CDR3 nucleotide sequence: TGCGCCAGCAGCTTGGATAGGACAGGGGGCCGGGGCACTGAAGCTTTCTTT. Residues: CASSLDRTGGRGTEAFF. Full variable domain (rest looked up from reference TRBV5-1 and TRBJ1-1): KAGVTQTPRYLIKTRGQQVTLSCSPISGHRSVSWYQQTPGQGLQFLFEYFSETQRNKGNFPGRFSGRQFSNSRSEMNVSTLELGDSALYLCASSLDRTGGRGTEAFFGQGTRLTVV.

V is TRBV29-1 and J is TRBJ2-5, with TRBD2 matching over 11 bases. After removal of 7 bases from V and 3 bases from J, the junction contained 7 bases not matched to a gene. Germline CDR1 is SQVTM and CDR2 is ANQGSEA. This CDR3 is 14 amino acids long. The chain's CDR3 is CSALAGGPEETQYF. The CDR3 DNA follows: TGCAGCGCCTTAGCGGGAGGGCCTGAAGAGACCCAGTACTTC.